This TCR beta chain appears in the sequencing data of a study of identifying expanded T cells in peripheral blood. Study-wide results and limits: Variance in clone template counts between roughly two-week samples significantly increased with total template count across all healthy donors. Differentially abundant clones: 0.95 to 1.5 between replicates, about 17 at around 15 days, over 18 at four.

Here immunoSEQ multiplex PCR was the method, and the copy in TCRdb shows in-frame clones only, minus some. The data show around 85,000 clones, about 88% seen once. CDR3 length: 15 residues. CDR1 and CDR2 from the germline V gene are SGHAT and FQNNGV. V shed 4 bases and J 1 base; nucleotides not matched to a gene: 5. Worth noting for this clone: The antigen remains undetermined.

During the collection period, no donor immune events like infections were recorded. The chain couples TRBV11-2 to TRBJ2-5, with TRBD1 matching 8 bases. This sequence was found in a person between 18 and 75 years old in good health. Source material: blood. Written as DNA, the CDR3 is TGTGCCAGCAGCTCAGGACAGGGCCTCCAAGAGACCCAGTACTTC. This gives the protein CASSSGQGLQETQYF.